These 30 T cell receptor beta chains share one sample of origin, sequenced in a study of blood T cell repertoires in COVID-19. Clones were read by immunoSEQ multiplex PCR, and TCRdb kept only the in-frame ones, dropping some. The sample lists a few hundred thousand clones, more than 80% occurring once. The material sequenced was PBMCs or T cells enriched from blood (not recorded which). The receptors shown here come from a man aged 30-40 years who had recovered from COVID-19.

This clone was recorded a few times. The CDR3 end shows no conserved phenylalanine or tryptophan, and so a read error is likely. Because the CDR3's place on the DNA is in doubt, the DNA is left out and the CDR3 is given as listed by TCRdb. This sequence joins TRBV2 and TRBJ2-7; TRBD1 is taken as the D call from the table, unchecked against the DNA. Germline loops: CDR1 SNHLY, CDR2 FYNNEI. 9 amino acids form the CDR3, both terminal residues included. The CDR3 region is CASRQGAPN.

The chain recombines TRBV9 with TRBJ2-2, with 8 bases matching TRBD1. Germline CDR1 is SGDLS and CDR2 is YYNGEE. With 3 bases clipped from V and 5 bases from J, the junction kept 6 bases outside the gene matches. CDR3 length: 15 amino acids. The CDR3 sequence is CASSGQGARTGELFF. CDR3 sequence (DNA): TGTGCCAGCAGCGGCCAGGGGGCGAGGACCGGGGAGCTGTTTTTT.

V usage is TRBV3-1 (or the pseudogene TRBV3-2) and J usage is TRBJ2-1, with 8 bases lining up with TRBD2. CDR1 is LGHDT, CDR2 YNNKEL, per germline (reference sequence). The CDR3 has 16 residues. V dropped 0 bases and J dropped 8; count of bases not matched to a gene: 9. The CDR3 coding sequence is TGTGCCAGCAGCCAAGACCGGGAGGGGACTATCTATGAGCAGTTCTTC. Its protein product is CASSQDREGTIYEQFF.

The chain joins TRBV19 to TRBJ1-1; 9 nucleotides line up with TRBD1. CDR1 and CDR2 (germline): LNHDA, SQIVND (reference sequence). Trimming cost V 7 bases and J 2 bases; bases outside gene matches: 11. The CDR3 loop spans 16 amino acids. CDR3 loop: CASTSPWTGENTEAFF. The CDR3 DNA sequence: TGTGCCAGTACCTCCCCCTGGACAGGGGAAAACACTGAAGCTTTCTTT.

This rearrangement joins TRBV11-2 to TRBJ2-2; 9 positions agree with TRBD2. V lost 1 base to trimming and J lost 5 bases; unmatched junction nucleotides: 11. This CDR3 is built from 18 residues. CDR1 is SGHAT, CDR2 FQNNGV, per germline. This chain's CDR3 is CASSLGGSGGVGTGELFF. The CDR3 DNA follows: TGTGCCAGCAGCTTAGGGGGTAGCGGGGGAGTTGGAACCGGGGAGCTGTTTTTT.

This chain links TRBV19 with TRBJ1-4; D not resolved. The CDR3 contains 15 residues. Germline lookup yields CDR1 LNHDA and CDR2 SQIVND (reference sequence). Between the trimmed V and J ends, which lost 4 bases and 8 bases, there was a span of 17 bases. The CDR3 is CASSNQAHPAEKLFF. In nucleotides, the CDR3 is TGTGCCAGTAGTAATCAGGCACACCCGGCGGAAAAACTGTTTTTT.

This rearrangement joins TRBV29-1 to TRBJ2-1, with TRBD2 as a possible D gene (5 bases). The CDR3 is made up of 13 amino acids. In germline, CDR1 is SQVTM, CDR2 ANQGSEA. Trimming cost V 1 base and J 9 bases, with 13 bases left between them. Here the CDR3 reads CSVEVWERGEQFF. In DNA, the CDR3 is TGCAGCGTTGAAGTCTGGGAGAGAGGTGAGCAGTTCTTC.

In regard to this clone: Other DNA sequences from this sample encode an identical CDR3 as well. The chain uses TRBV9 and TRBJ2-1; the match to TRBD2 covers 9 bases. This CDR3 is 14 amino acids long. Germline V lookup: CDR1 SGDLS, CDR2 YYNGEE. J lost 3 bases, V lost 2 bases, and 0 bases had no gene match. The chain's CDR3 is CASSVSGGYNEQFF. Here the CDR3 DNA reads TGTGCCAGCAGCGTTAGCGGGGGCTACAATGAGCAGTTCTTC.

This clone was recorded only once. The V and J genes are TRBV7-6 and TRBJ2-1; 13 bases are shared with TRBD2. CDR1 SGHVS and CDR2 FNYEAQ come from the germline V gene. V shed 5 bases, J shed 4 bases, and the junction held 11 bases outside the gene matches. The CDR3 covers 18 residues. The CDR3: CASSTNPTSGGSYNEQFF. DNA of the CDR3: TGTGCCAGCAGCACAAACCCGACTAGCGGGGGGTCGTACAATGAGCAGTTCTTC.

The V gene is TRBV19, the J gene TRBJ1-5; tentatively, D is TRBD1 (5 bases). The V end lost 5 bases, the J end lost 1 base, and 12 bases lay between the germline ends. This CDR3 has 15 amino acids. Per germline, CDR1 LNHDA and CDR2 SQIVND (reference sequence). The CDR3 protein is CASSDRTRSNQPQHF. For the CDR3, the DNA is TGTGCCAGTAGTGACCGGACACGGAGCAATCAGCCCCAGCATTTT.

As regards this clone: The same CDR3 also results from other DNA sequences found in this sample. The chain links TRBV11-2 to TRBJ2-3; no reliable D call. The V end lost 5 bases, the J end lost 2 bases, and 5 bases lay between the germline ends. Looked up from germline, CDR1 is SGHAT and CDR2 is FQNNGV. This CDR3 is 12 amino acids long. In nucleotides, the CDR3 is TGTGCCAGCAGCCCAGACACAGATACGCAGTATTTT. It yields the protein CASSPDTDTQYF. The whole variable domain, filled in from reference TRBV11-2 and TRBJ2-3, reads EAGVAQSPRYKIIEKRQSVAFWCNPISGHATLYWYQQILGQGPKLLIQFQNNGVVDDSQLPKDRFSAERLKGVDSTLKIQPAKLEDSAVYLCASSPDTDTQYFGPGTRLTVL.

The V gene is TRBV6-5, the J gene TRBJ2-4; maybe TRBD2 (6 bases). This CDR3 is built from 13 residues. V was trimmed by 4 bases and J by 7 bases, leaving 11 bases between them. Looked up from germline, CDR1 is MNHEY and CDR2 is SVGAGI. CDR3 protein: CASSWSRGNIQYF. CDR3 in DNA: TGTGCCAGCAGTTGGTCCCGGGGGAACATTCAGTACTTC.

Only a few counts were recorded for this clone. The chain is built from TRBV10-3 and TRBJ2-5; 7 nucleotides match TRBD2. The CDR3 spans 14 residues. CDR1 and CDR2 (germline): ENHRY, SYGVKD. V dropped 3 bases and J dropped 5; count of bases not matched to a gene: 6. As DNA, the CDR3 is TGTGCCATCAGTGACTCCGCTAGCGGCGAGACCCAGTACTTC. Translation: CAISDSASGETQYF.

CDR3 in amino acids: CSAQKETQYF. For the CDR3, the DNA is TGCAGTGCTCAAAAAGAGACCCAGTACTTC. This chain connects TRBV20-1 to TRBJ2-5; D remains ambiguous. The CDR3 spans 10 residues. The germline V and J ends were trimmed by 5 bases and 3 bases, with 4 bases remaining between them. CDR1 and CDR2 (germline): DFQATT, SNEGSKA (reference sequence).

This clone was detected only once. The rearrangement links TRBV28 to TRBJ1-2; no clear D. Germline V gives CDR1 MDHEN, CDR2 SYDVKM. V lost 7 bases and J 4 bases, leaving 13 bases between the germline ends. The CDR3 is 13 residues long. CDR3 region: CASKREGAYGYTF. In DNA, the CDR3 is TGTGCCAGCAAACGCGAGGGAGCCTATGGCTACACCTTC.

The gene calls are TRBV7-7 and TRBJ2-2, with unresolved D. The CDR3 has 13 amino acids. Trimming shortened V by 2 bases and J by 7 bases, and 8 bases separated the two germline ends. In germline, CDR1 is SSHAT, CDR2 FNYEAQ (reference sequence). DNA for the CDR3: TGTGCCAGCAGCTTATTAGTCGACGGGGAGCTGTTTTTT. Its protein product is CASSLLVDGELFF.

This chain uses TRBV7-9 with TRBJ2-1; D unresolved. CDR1 and CDR2 (germline): SEHNR, FQNEAQ (reference sequence). The V gene lost 5 bases and the J gene lost 8 bases, with 7 bases spanning the gap. The CDR3 runs to 11 residues. This CDR3 is CASSPFDEQFF. The DNA of the CDR3 is TGTGCCAGCAGCCCCTTCGATGAGCAGTTCTTC.

The chain joins TRBV5-4 to TRBJ1-3, with TRBD1 matching 8 bases. With V trimmed by 1 base and J by 1 base, 1 base remained unmatched. Germline CDR1 SGHNT, CDR2 YYREEE (reference sequence). The CDR3 runs 15 residues. CDR3 amino acids: CASSLQGASGNTIYF. Written as DNA, the CDR3 is TGTGCCAGCAGCTTGCAGGGGGCTTCTGGAAACACCATATATTTT.

The chain is built from TRBV3-1 (or the pseudogene TRBV3-2) and TRBJ2-5; 9 bases line up with TRBD2. This CDR3 has 19 residues. Germline CDR1 LGHDT, CDR2 YNNKEL (reference sequence). J lost 0 bases, V lost 4 bases, and 15 bases had no gene match. For the CDR3, the DNA is TGTGCCAGCAGCCGTGCTGATCTCAGCGGGGGGAAAAACCAAGAGACCCAGTACTTC. Translation: CASSRADLSGGKNQETQYF.

The V call is TRBV27, the J call TRBJ2-7; D gene uncertain. The CDR3 is 12 amino acids. V lost 7 bases and J 2 bases, leaving 9 bases between the germline ends. Germline-derived CDR1 and CDR2 are MNHEY and SMNVEV (reference sequence). The CDR3 coding sequence is TGTGCCAGCACTTTCGCGACCTACGAGCAGTACTTC. Its translation is CASTFATYEQYF.

This clone has just a few counts. This sequence joins TRBV6-1 and TRBJ1-3; 8 nucleotides agree with TRBD1. V trimming: 3 bases; J trimming: 3 bases; junction bases outside the gene matches: 4. Germline V lookup: CDR1 MNHNS, CDR2 SASEGT. CDR3 size: 15 residues. The CDR3 bases are TGTGCCAGCAGTGATAACAGGGGGTATGGAAACACCATATATTTT. Translating gives CASSDNRGYGNTIYF.

The chain couples TRBV6-2 or TRBV6-3 to TRBJ2-5, with TRBD2 matching 15 bases. V lost 6 bases to trimming and J lost 3 bases; unmatched junction nucleotides: 5. The germline gives CDR1 MNHEY, CDR2 SVGEGT. The CDR3 consists of 16 residues. In DNA, the CDR3 is TGTGCCAGCAGCCGGACTAGCGGGAGGGCCAAAGAGACCCAGTACTTC. Protein sequence: CASSRTSGRAKETQYF.

This rearrangement joins TRBV7-8 to TRBJ2-7; 9 bases agree with TRBD2. Germline CDR1 reads SGHVS; CDR2 reads FQNEAQ. The ends lost 0 bases at V and 3 bases at J; junction bases unmatched: 6. The CDR3 is made up of 16 amino acids. CDR3 amino acids: CASSLAWRGGNYEQYF. CDR3 in DNA: TGTGCCAGCAGCTTAGCGTGGCGGGGGGGGAACTACGAGCAGTACTTC.

The genes are TRBV6-5 and TRBJ2-3; 9 bases are a match to TRBD2. Germline trimming cut 5 bases from V and 5 bases from J; bases unmatched to any gene: 8. The germline V gene encodes CDR1 MNHEY and CDR2 SVGAGI. The CDR3 is 15 residues long. The CDR3 region has the DNA TGTGCCAGCAGTCGAATAGCGGGAGTGGTAGATACGCAGTATTTT. It is translated as CASSRIAGVVDTQYF.

V is TRBV11-3 and J is TRBJ2-1, with D hard to call. CDR1 and CDR2 from the germline V gene are SGHNT and YENEEA. Trimming took off 8 bases at V and 4 bases at J, with 9 bases between the two ends. This CDR3 has 12 amino acids. The CDR3, as DNA: TGTGCCAGCTCCGACACTTACAATGAGCAGTTCTTC. It specifies CASSDTYNEQFF.

This clone appeared a single time. V gene TRBV28 combines with J gene TRBJ2-3, with TRBD2 identical over 10 bases. V lost 3 bases to trimming and J lost 4 bases; unmatched junction nucleotides: 7. The length of the CDR3 is 16 residues. Per the germline V gene, CDR1 is MDHEN and CDR2 is SYDVKM. CDR3 coding DNA: TGTGCCAGCAGTTTCCGGCTAGCGGGAGTCTCAGATACGCAGTATTTT. This encodes CASSFRLAGVSDTQYF.

The gene calls are TRBV5-4 and TRBJ2-5, with TRBD2 as a possible D gene (6 bases). The CDR3 runs to 14 residues. The V and J ends lost 4 bases and 1 base respectively, with 11 bases between them. Germline V lookup: CDR1 SGHNT, CDR2 YYREEE (reference sequence). The CDR3 sequence: CASSPGGFQETQYF. The CDR3 coding sequence is TGTGCCAGCAGCCCTGGAGGGTTCCAAGAGACCCAGTACTTC.

The J gene is TRBJ1-5, the V gene TRBV24-1, with 9 nucleotides matching TRBD1. This CDR3 is 16 amino acids long. In germline, CDR1 is KGHDR, CDR2 SFDVKD. V lost 4 bases and J lost 6; bases outside the gene matches: 9. CDR3 residues: CATSDPQGAAFQPQHF. The DNA for the CDR3 is TGTGCCACCAGTGACCCACAGGGGGCTGCGTTTCAGCCCCAGCATTTT.

The gene calls are TRBV10-2 and TRBJ1-1; weak D call: TRBD1 (5 bases). The CDR3 spans 14 residues. Germline V gives CDR1 WSHSY, CDR2 SAAADI. Trimming stripped 7 bases from V and 6 bases from J, with 18 bases between. Here the CDR3 reads CASIKGVENAEAFF. The CDR3 DNA reads as TGCGCCAGCATAAAAGGGGTTGAAAACGCTGAAGCTTTCTTT.

The rearrangement uses TRBV29-1 and TRBJ1-1; no clear D. Germline V gene sequence: CDR1 SQVTM, CDR2 ANQGSEA. The CDR3 runs 12 residues. Trimming removed 0 bases from V and 8 bases from J, with 10 bases in between. As DNA, the CDR3 is TGCAGCGTTGAAGACCCGTCAGGCGAAGCTTTCTTT. Its protein is CSVEDPSGEAFF.